Sequencing of this T cell receptor (beta chain) was carried out in a study of T cell changes during pregnancy in multiple sclerosis. Some clones are missing from TCRdb's copy, which holds only in-frame ones; the method was immunoSEQ multiplex PCR. The sample contains around 58,000 clones, roughly nine tenths of which appear only once. Germline trimming cut 0 bases from V and 5 bases from J; bases unmatched to any gene: 3. The germline CDR1 and CDR2 sequences are MGHDK and SYGVNS. There are 14 residues in the CDR3. This clone showed up just once. The sequence was collected from a female donor with multiple sclerosis, enrolled in a pregnancy study. V and J are TRBV25-1 and TRBJ2-5, with 7 bases aligning to TRBD1. The material was peripheral blood, obtained before pregnancy. Written as DNA, the CDR3 is TGTGCCAGCAGTGAATACAGGGGACAGGAGACCCAGTACTTC. Amino acids: CASSEYRGQETQYF. Together with reference TRBV25-1 and TRBJ2-5, the CDR3 gives the full variable domain: EADIYQTPRYLVIGTGKKITLECSQTMGHDKMYWYQQDPGMELHLIHYSYGVNSTEKGDLSSESTVSRIRTEHFPLTLESARPSHTSQYLCASSEYRGQETQYFGPGTRLLVL.